These 28 T cell receptor beta chains were all obtained from the same sample, sequenced in a study of CD8+CD57+ T cells in acquired aplastic anemia. Genomic DNA acted as the template from which TCR beta VDJ combination and CDR3 sequence profiling were carried out. TCRdb reprocessed the reads with MiXCR, giving one entry per CDR3 protein. The sample lists 130,000 or so distinct CDR3 sequences; roughly 40% were seen once. The specimen sequenced was sorted CD4+, CD8+, or CD8+CD57+ T cells (not recorded which) from PBMCs. The origin of the receptors is a human donor in good health, serving as a control.

Notes on this clonotype: The junction departs from the called germline gene at one end, perhaps through a read error. The chain links TRBV10-1 to TRBJ2-5; no definite D call. The CDR3 consists of 15 residues. Germline-derived CDR1 and CDR2 are WNHNN and SYGVQD (reference sequence). CDR3 nucleotide sequence: TGCGCCAGCAGTGAGGGAACAGTCTCCCAAGAGACCCGGTACTTC. It codes for CASSEGTVSQETRYF.

This clonotype was seen many times. V usage is TRBV12-3 or TRBV12-4 and J usage is TRBJ2-1, with D maybe TRBD2 (5 bases). This CDR3 is built from 15 residues. The V and J ends lost 5 bases and 0 bases respectively, with 11 bases between them. CDR3 DNA: TGTGCCAGCAGTAGACCCCGGGGCTCCTACAATGAGCAGTTCTTC. This translates into CASSRPRGSYNEQFF.

This chain connects TRBV19 to TRBJ2-7, with 8 bases fitting TRBD1. Germline V gene lookup returns CDR1 LNHDA and CDR2 SQIVND (reference sequence). This CDR3 comprises 14 residues. V lost 9 bases to trimming and J lost 2 bases; unmatched junction nucleotides: 9. This CDR3 reads CASSPTGAAYEQYF. The CDR3 DNA reads as TGTGCCAGCAGCCCGACAGGGGCGGCCTACGAGCAGTACTTC.

This clonotype was seen repeatedly, ten times or more. V usage is TRBV12-3 or TRBV12-4 and J usage is TRBJ2-7; D is ambiguous. This CDR3 region has 14 residues. V was clipped by 3 bases and J by 4 bases, with 13 bases between them. CDR3: CASSFMYLFYEQYF. Here the CDR3 DNA reads TGTGCCAGCAGTTTCATGTACTTATTTTACGAGCAGTACTTC.

In its sample, this clonotype was seen many times. CDR3 in amino acids: CSARLEDQHGYTF. CDR3 nucleotide sequence: TGCAGTGCTAGATTGGAGGATCAACACGGCTACACCTTC. The chain combines TRBV20-1 with TRBJ1-2; D gene unclear. V was clipped by 2 bases and J by 8 bases, with 15 bases between them. This CDR3 spans 13 amino acids. Germline values: CDR1 DFQATT, CDR2 SNEGSKA (reference sequence).

This clonotype was counted many times. This chain uses TRBV4-1 with TRBJ1-2, with 7 bases fitting TRBD1. CDR3 size: 17 residues. Germline-derived CDR1 and CDR2 are MGHRA and YSYEKL. After removal of 1 base from V and 2 bases from J, the junction contained 10 bases not matched to a gene. The CDR3 sequence is CASSQGPRGQTNYGYTF. The CDR3 nucleotides read TGCGCCAGCAGCCAAGGTCCTAGGGGACAGACAAACTATGGCTACACCTTC.

This clonotype was seen many times. The chain's CDR3 is CASSESLSVSPLHF. The CDR3 nucleotides are TGTGCCAGCAGTGAATCTTTGAGCGTTTCACCCCTCCACTTT. The chain combines TRBV6-1 with TRBJ1-6; D gene uncertain. The germline V and J ends were trimmed by 2 bases and 9 bases, with 11 bases remaining between them. There are 14 residues in the CDR3. Germline loops: CDR1 MNHNS, CDR2 SASEGT.

The chain recombines TRBV29-1 with TRBJ2-7; either TRBD1 or TRBD2 may supply D (6 bases each). Germline CDR1 SQVTM, CDR2 ANQGSEA. V was pared by 1 base and J by 7 bases, with 11 bases between. The CDR3 runs to 12 residues. The CDR3 is CSVEVRGQEQYF. CDR3 nucleotides: TGCAGCGTTGAAGTCCGGGGGCAAGAGCAGTACTTC.

The chain is built from TRBV14 and TRBJ1-5; 7 bases are a match to TRBD1. The germline gives CDR1 SGHDN, CDR2 FVKESK. The length of the CDR3 is 14 residues. V shed 5 bases, J shed 3 bases, and the junction held 4 bases outside the gene matches. The CDR3 DNA follows: TGTGCCAGCAGCTTGGGACAGTACAATCAGCCCCAGCATTTT. It is translated as CASSLGQYNQPQHF.

As to this clonotype: An end of the junction differs from the germline gene, which may be a read error. The genes are TRBV2 and TRBJ1-3; D is ambiguous. Germline V gives CDR1 SNHLY, CDR2 FYNNEI. This CDR3 spans 14 amino acids. The CDR3 sequence: CASSDYVPGSTIYF. The CDR3 bases are TGTGCCAGCAGTGACTATGTCCCGGGAAGCACCATATATTTC.

The table lists this clonotype with a few counts. The genes are TRBV19 and TRBJ2-7, with D possibly being TRBD2 (6 bases). Germline lookup yields CDR1 LNHDA and CDR2 SQIVND (reference sequence). The CDR3 totals 15 residues. Between the trimmed V and J ends, which lost 5 bases and 0 bases, there was a span of 14 bases. DNA of the CDR3: TGTGCCAGTAGTTCGCGTGTCGGGGGCTCCTACGAGCAGTACTTC. It is translated as CASSSRVGGSYEQYF.

The chain couples TRBV19 to TRBJ2-1; D remains unclear. The CDR3 sequence is 15 residues long. Germline V gene data show CDR1 as LNHDA and CDR2 as SQIVND (reference sequence). Between the trimmed V and J ends, which lost 4 bases and 6 bases, there was a span of 16 bases. CDR3: CASSRPQNAGNEQFF. The CDR3 bases are TGTGCCAGTAGTAGGCCTCAAAATGCCGGCAATGAGCAGTTCTTC.

Many counts were recorded for this clonotype. The chain carries TRBV15 and TRBJ2-1, with 10 bases that match TRBD2. The length of the CDR3 is 14 residues. J was trimmed by 8 bases and V by 3 bases; bases with no gene match: 4. CDR1 and CDR2 (germline): LNHNV, YYDKDF (reference sequence). The CDR3: CATSSLSGRDEQFF. The CDR3 coding sequence is TGTGCCACCAGCAGCCTCAGCGGGAGGGATGAGCAGTTCTTC.

This clonotype was seen ten or more times. The CDR3 DNA is TGCGCCAGCAGCATGACTGTAAACACCGGGGAGCTGTTTTTT. It specifies CASSMTVNTGELFF. This chain joins TRBV5-1 and TRBJ2-2; D gene ambiguous. V lost 4 bases and J 2 bases, leaving 9 bases between the germline ends. The CDR3 sequence is 14 residues long. The germline CDR1 and CDR2 sequences are SGHRS and YFSETQ.

This clonotype showed up many times. The chain has TRBV7-2 and TRBJ2-1; 10 nucleotides agree with TRBD2. The germline gives CDR1 SGHTA, CDR2 FQGNSA. The length of the CDR3 is 16 residues. V lost 3 bases and J lost 0; bases outside the gene matches: 2. The CDR3, as DNA: TGTGCCAGCAGCTTGACTAGCGGGTTCTCCTACAATGAGCAGTTCTTC. It yields the protein CASSLTSGFSYNEQFF.

About this clonotype itself: A junction end diverges from the germline sequence, so it may reflect a read error. The chain carries TRBV7-9 and TRBJ2-3, with D tentatively TRBD2 (5 bases). The CDR3 contains 13 residues. The germline CDR1 and CDR2 sequences are SEHNR and FQNEAQ (reference sequence). The chain's CDR3 is CASSLGLADAQYF. The CDR3 DNA reads TGTGCCAGCAGCCTAGGTCTAGCAGATGCGCAGTATTTT.

This clonotype was observed many times. This chain joins TRBV12-3 or TRBV12-4 and TRBJ2-5, with 9 bases matching TRBD2. This CDR3 spans 15 amino acids. V dropped 1 base and J dropped 5; count of bases not matched to a gene: 5. The CDR3 DNA reads TGTGCCAGCAGTTTAGTAGTTAGCGGGAGTGAGACCCAGTACTTC. It specifies CASSLVVSGSETQYF.

This clonotype appeared many times. This sequence joins TRBV5-5 and TRBJ1-1; no clear D gene. CDR1 is SGHKS and CDR2 is YYEKEE in the germline V gene (reference sequence). V was pared by 5 bases and J by 1 base, with 15 bases between. The CDR3 is made up of 15 amino acids. The CDR3 reads CASSTYGGRNTEAFF. CDR3 DNA sequence: TGTGCCAGCAGTACCTACGGTGGCCGGAACACTGAAGCTTTCTTT.

In this sample, this clonotype turned up many times. J is TRBJ2-3 and V is TRBV11-2, with D unclear. Trimming removed 0 bases at V and 5 bases at J, with 15 bases between. The CDR3 is made up of 16 amino acids. Germline V CDR1 and CDR2: SGHAT, FQNNGV. CDR3 nucleotides: TGTGCCAGCAGCTTAGATGGGAATAGCCCGGTAGATACGCAGTATTTT. It translates to CASSLDGNSPVDTQYF. The full variable domain, in which reference TRBV11-2 and TRBJ2-3 provide the parts outside the CDR3, is EAGVAQSPRYKIIEKRQSVAFWCNPISGHATLYWYQQILGQGPKLLIQFQNNGVVDDSQLPKDRFSAERLKGVDSTLKIQPAKLEDSAVYLCASSLDGNSPVDTQYFGPGTRLTVL.

Comments on this clonotype: A junction end diverges from the germline sequence, so it may reflect a read error. V is TRBV11-2 and J is TRBJ2-7, with D possibly being TRBD1 (5 bases). The CDR3 is 16 amino acids. Germline assignment: CDR1 SGHAT and CDR2 FQNNGV. The CDR3 region has the DNA TGTGCCGGCAGCCCCTCCGTTCCTGGGGCCCTCTGTGAGCAGTACTTC. Translated, it gives CAGSPSVPGALCEQYF.

This clonotype occurred many times. The CDR3 nucleotides are TGTGCCAGCAGTATCCGACTCTCTGGAAACACCATATATTTT. This sequence encodes CASSIRLSGNTIYF. V is TRBV12-3 or TRBV12-4 and J is TRBJ1-3; D is unresolved. V lost 5 bases to trimming and J lost 0 bases, with 8 bases between them. The CDR3 sequence is 14 residues long.

This clonotype was seen many times. The chain has TRBV4-1 and TRBJ1-1; 8 nucleotides match TRBD1. Germline V CDR1 and CDR2: MGHRA, YSYEKL. The CDR3 consists of 14 residues. V trimming: 3 bases; J trimming: 7 bases; junction bases outside the gene matches: 7. CDR3 sequence reads: CASSHPDRVSEAFF. The CDR3 nucleotides read TGCGCCAGCAGCCACCCGGACAGGGTTAGTGAAGCTTTCTTT.

This clonotype was recorded many times. J is TRBJ2-7 and V is TRBV12-3 or TRBV12-4; possibly TRBD1 for D (5 bases). The V end lost 5 bases, the J end lost 0 bases, and 17 bases lay between the germline ends. This CDR3 spans 16 amino acids. The CDR3 loop reads CASSATANLFSYEQYF. In DNA form, the CDR3 reads TGTGCCAGCAGTGCGACAGCAAACCTATTCTCCTACGAGCAGTACTTC.

The chain is built from TRBV10-3 and TRBJ1-3; D perhaps matches TRBD1 (5 bases). V lost 9 bases to trimming and J lost 2 bases, with 14 bases between them. CDR3 length equals 14 residues. Germline values: CDR1 ENHRY, CDR2 SYGVKD. Written as DNA, the CDR3 is TGTGCCATTGAGGGACCAGCGCCTGGAAACACCATATATTTT. It is translated as CAIEGPAPGNTIYF.

This clonotype was recorded many times. The chain carries TRBV30 and TRBJ1-1, with D unclear. This CDR3 region has 13 residues. CDR1 and CDR2 from the germline V gene are GTSNPN and SVGIG (reference sequence). Trimming took 0 bases from V and 5 from J, leaving 10 bases between them. The DNA for the CDR3 is TGTGCCTGGAGTGTTCAATCAAGGACTGAAGCTTTCTTT. This translates into CAWSVQSRTEAFF.

The CDR3 DNA sequence: TGCAGTGCTGGGGTCGGACAGGGAAAAAACATTCAGTACTTC. Translating it yields CSAGVGQGKNIQYF. The chain uses TRBV20-1 and TRBJ2-4; 8 bases fit TRBD1. Germline V gene sequence: CDR1 DFQATT, CDR2 SNEGSKA (reference sequence). The J segment lost 4 bases and the V segment lost 5 bases, leaving 7 bases of the junction unmatched. The CDR3 runs 14 residues.

Turning to this clonotype: A much larger clone differs from this one at a single base, so this may be a read error. The V and J genes are TRBV25-1 and TRBJ2-1; perhaps TRBD2 as D (5 bases). CDR1 MGHDK and CDR2 SYGVNS come from the germline V gene. The CDR3 is made up of 14 amino acids. The CDR3 DNA follows: TGTGCCAGCAGTAGCCCGGGCGACTACAGTGAGCAGTTCTTC. This encodes CASSSPGDYSEQFF.

This clonotype was counted ten times or more. DNA of the CDR3: TGCAGTGCTAGTCCCGGGACTGGAGGGGAGACCCAGTACTTC. This codes for CSASPGTGGETQYF. J is TRBJ2-5 and V is TRBV20-1; possible D gene TRBD2, 6 bases. The germline CDR1 and CDR2 sequences are DFQATT and SNEGSKA (reference sequence). V was pared by 3 bases and J by 5 bases, with 16 bases between. The CDR3 is 14 residues long.